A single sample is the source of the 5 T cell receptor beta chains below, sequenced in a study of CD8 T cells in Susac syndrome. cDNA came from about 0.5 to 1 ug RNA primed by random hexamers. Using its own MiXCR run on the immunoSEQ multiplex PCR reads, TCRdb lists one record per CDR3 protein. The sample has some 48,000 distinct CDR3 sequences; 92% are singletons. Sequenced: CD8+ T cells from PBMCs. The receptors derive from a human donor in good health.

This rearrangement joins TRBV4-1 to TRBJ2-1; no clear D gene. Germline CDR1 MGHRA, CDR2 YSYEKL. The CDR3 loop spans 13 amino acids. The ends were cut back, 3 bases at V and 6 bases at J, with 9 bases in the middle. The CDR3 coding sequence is TGCGCCAGCAGCCAGGATGGGATCAATGAGCAGTTCTTC. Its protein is CASSQDGINEQFF.

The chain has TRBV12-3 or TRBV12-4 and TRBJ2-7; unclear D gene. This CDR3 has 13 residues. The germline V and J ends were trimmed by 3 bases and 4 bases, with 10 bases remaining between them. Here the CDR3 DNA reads TGTGCCAGCAGTTTGTATAGGGTATACGAGCAGTACTTC. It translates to CASSLYRVYEQYF.

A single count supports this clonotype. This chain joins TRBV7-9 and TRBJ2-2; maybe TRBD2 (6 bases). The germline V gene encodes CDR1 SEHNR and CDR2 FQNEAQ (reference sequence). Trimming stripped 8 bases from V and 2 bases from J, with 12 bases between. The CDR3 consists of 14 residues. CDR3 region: CASELRGNTGELFF. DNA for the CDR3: TGTGCCAGCGAGCTGCGGGGCAACACCGGGGAGCTGTTTTTT.

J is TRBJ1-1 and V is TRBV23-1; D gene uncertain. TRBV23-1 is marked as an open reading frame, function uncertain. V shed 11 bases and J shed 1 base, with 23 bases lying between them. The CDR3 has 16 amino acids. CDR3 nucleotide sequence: TGCGCCGTACGTGTCCGCCAGAGGGCCGAGAACACTGAAGCTTTCTTT. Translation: CAVRVRQRAENTEAFF.

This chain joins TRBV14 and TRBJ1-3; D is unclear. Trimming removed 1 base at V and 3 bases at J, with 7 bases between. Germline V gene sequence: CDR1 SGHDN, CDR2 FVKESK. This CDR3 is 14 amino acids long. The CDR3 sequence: CASSQVNSGNTIYF. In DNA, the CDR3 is TGTGCCAGCAGCCAAGTTAACAGTGGAAACACCATATATTTT.